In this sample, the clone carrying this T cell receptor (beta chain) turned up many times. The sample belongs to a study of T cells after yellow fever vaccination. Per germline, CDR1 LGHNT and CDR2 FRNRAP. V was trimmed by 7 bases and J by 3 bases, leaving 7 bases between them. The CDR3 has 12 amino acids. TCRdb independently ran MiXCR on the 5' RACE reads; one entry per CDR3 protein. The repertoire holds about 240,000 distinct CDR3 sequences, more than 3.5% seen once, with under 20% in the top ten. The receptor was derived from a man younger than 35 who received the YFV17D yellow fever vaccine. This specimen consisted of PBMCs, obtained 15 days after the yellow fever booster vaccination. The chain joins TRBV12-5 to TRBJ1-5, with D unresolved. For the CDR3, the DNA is TGTGCTAGTGCTCCGGACAATCAGCCCCAGCATTTT. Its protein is CASAPDNQPQHF.